The rows below give T cell receptor beta chains drawn from one sample of a study of PD-L1 blockade in urothelial cancer. Assay used: immunoSEQ multiplex PCR; TCRdb lists only in-frame clones, some missing. The repertoire holds 71,000 or so clones, with 85% to 90% as singletons. Sequencing used PBMCs, obtained around atezolizumab (anti-PD-L1) treatment. These receptors originate from a man in his sixties with urothelial cancer. The CDR3 runs from the conserved cysteine through the conserved F or W. The D gene is left open where the match is weak. Size tells how often a clone was seen (once, few, many) or the class of an expanded clone, and some rows leave it out.

size: once
V: TRBV29-1
J: TRBJ2-1
D: -
CDR3: CSVEVEDSTYNEQFF
DNA: TGCAGCGTTGAAGTGGAGGACAGCACCTACAATGAGCAGTTCTTC

size: -
V: TRBV19
J: TRBJ2-3
D: TRBD2
CDR3: CASSIGGLGTDTQYF
DNA: TGTGCCAGTAGTATAGGGGGACTAGGCACAGATACGCAGTATTTT

size: -
V: TRBV19
J: TRBJ2-3
D: TRBD2
CDR3: CASSIGPSGRHTDTQYF
DNA: TGTGCCAGTAGTATAGGCCCTAGCGGGAGGCACACAGATACGCAGTATTTT

size: -
V: TRBV5-1
J: TRBJ2-5
D: TRBD2
CDR3: CASSSSGTSGSRETQYF
DNA: TGCGCCAGCAGCTCCTCCGGAACTAGCGGGAGCCGGGAGACCCAGTACTTC

size: -
V: TRBV18
J: TRBJ1-2
D: TRBD1
CDR3: CASSPNGDRGDYGYTF
DNA: TGTGCCAGCTCACCAAATGGGGACAGGGGGGACTATGGCTACACCTTC

size: -
V: TRBV7-2
J: TRBJ2-3
D: TRBD2
CDR3: CASSRSASGSGTDTQYF
DNA: TGTGCCAGCAGCCGTAGCGCTAGCGGGAGCGGGACAGATACGCAGTATTTT

size: -
V: TRBV29-1
J: TRBJ1-2
D: TRBD1
CDR3: CSVGQGRDGYTF
DNA: TGCAGCGTTGGACAGGGAAGAGATGGCTACACCTTC

size: -
V: TRBV7-7
J: TRBJ2-3
D: TRBD1
CDR3: CASSQDRADTQYF
DNA: TGTGCCAGCAGCCAGGACAGGGCAGATACGCAGTATTTT

size: -
V: TRBV15
J: TRBJ2-7
D: -
CDR3: CATSHVGGEQYF
DNA: TGTGCCACCAGCCACGTGGGGGGCGAGCAGTACTTC

size: -
V: TRBV6-5
J: TRBJ1-5
D: TRBD1
CDR3: CASRDRPDQPQHF
DNA: TGTGCCAGCAGGGACAGGCCCGATCAGCCCCAGCATTTT

size: -
V: TRBV10-3
J: TRBJ2-1
D: -
CDR3: CAISSRDLGNEQFF
DNA: TGTGCCATCAGTAGCAGGGACTTAGGGAATGAGCAGTTCTTC

size: -
V: TRBV10-3
J: TRBJ2-7
D: -
CDR3: CAISESLYEQYF
DNA: TGTGCCATCAGTGAATCCCTATACGAGCAGTACTTC

size: -
V: TRBV4-1
J: TRBJ2-1
D: TRBD2
CDR3: CASSQDSLAGRLIF
DNA: TGCGCCAGCAGCCAAGACTCACTAGCGGGGAGGTTGATCTTC

size: -
V: TRBV6-1
J: TRBJ2-1
D: -
CDR3: CASSVYNEQFF
DNA: TGTGCCAGCAGTGTATACAATGAGCAGTTCTTC

size: -
V: TRBV7-2
J: TRBJ2-1
D: -
CDR3: CASSLRRGDNEQFF
DNA: TGTGCCAGCAGCTTAAGGAGGGGTGACAATGAGCAGTTCTTC

size: -
V: TRBV18
J: TRBJ2-5
D: -
CDR3: CASSPGHLQETQYF
DNA: TGTGCCAGCTCACCCGGACACCTCCAAGAGACCCAGTACTTC

size: -
V: TRBV5-4
J: TRBJ2-4
D: TRBD1
CDR3: CASSTKGAWAKNIQYF
DNA: TGTGCCAGCAGCACAAAGGGGGCGTGGGCCAAAAACATTCAGTACTTC